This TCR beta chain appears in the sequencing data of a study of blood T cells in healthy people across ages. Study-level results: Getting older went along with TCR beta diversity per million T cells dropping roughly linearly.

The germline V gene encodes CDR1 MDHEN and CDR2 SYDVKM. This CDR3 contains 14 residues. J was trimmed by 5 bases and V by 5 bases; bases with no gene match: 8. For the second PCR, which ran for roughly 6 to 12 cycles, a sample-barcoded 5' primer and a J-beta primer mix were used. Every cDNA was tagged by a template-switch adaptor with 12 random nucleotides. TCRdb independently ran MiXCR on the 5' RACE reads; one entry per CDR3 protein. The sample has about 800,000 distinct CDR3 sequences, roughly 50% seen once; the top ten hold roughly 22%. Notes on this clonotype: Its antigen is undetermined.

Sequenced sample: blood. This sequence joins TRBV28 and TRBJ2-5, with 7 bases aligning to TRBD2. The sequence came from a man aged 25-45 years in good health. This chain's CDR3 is CASSLSGSWETQYF. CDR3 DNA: TGTGCCAGCAGTCTTAGCGGGTCTTGGGAGACCCAGTACTTC.